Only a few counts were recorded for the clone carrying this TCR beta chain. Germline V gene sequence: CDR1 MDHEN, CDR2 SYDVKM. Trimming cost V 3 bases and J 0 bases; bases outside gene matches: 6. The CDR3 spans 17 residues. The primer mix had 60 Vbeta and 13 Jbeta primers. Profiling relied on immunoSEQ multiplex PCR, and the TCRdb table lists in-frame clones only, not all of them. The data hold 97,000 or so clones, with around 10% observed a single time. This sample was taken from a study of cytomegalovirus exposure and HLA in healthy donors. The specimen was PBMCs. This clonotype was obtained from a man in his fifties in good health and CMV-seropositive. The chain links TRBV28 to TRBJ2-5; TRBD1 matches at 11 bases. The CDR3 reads CASSFLVGQGDQETQYF. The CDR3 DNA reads TGTGCCAGCAGTTTTCTGGTGGGACAGGGGGACCAAGAGACCCAGTACTTC.